A single sample gave rise to the 29 T cell receptor beta chains below, sequenced in a study of blood T cell repertoires in COVID-19. Data came from immunoSEQ multiplex PCR; TCRdb stores just in-frame clones and leaves some out. The top ten clones hold 1.7% of a sample with fewer than 250,000 clones, about 88% of them seen once. The specimen sequenced was peripheral blood. All receptors derive from a man aged 65 to 79 with acute or convalescent COVID-19.

This sequence joins TRBV7-6 and TRBJ1-1; tentatively, D is TRBD1 (5 bases). Trimming removed 4 bases at V and 4 bases at J, with 13 bases between. The CDR3 is 14 amino acids. The germline V gene encodes CDR1 SGHVS and CDR2 FNYEAQ. The CDR3 sequence is CASSSMRGGTEAFF. As DNA, the CDR3 is TGTGCCAGCAGCTCGATGCGGGGCGGCACTGAAGCTTTCTTT.

This clone was seen more than once but under ten times. V usage is TRBV2 and J usage is TRBJ2-2; 7 positions match TRBD2. Per the germline V gene, CDR1 is SNHLY and CDR2 is FYNNEI. The junction had 14 bases not matched to a gene; V was cut back by 11 bases and J by 2 bases. This CDR3 is 16 amino acids long. The CDR3 DNA sequence: TGTGCCCTTCAGTCCGAAGCGGGGTTAAACACCGGGGAGCTGTTTTTT. Its protein product is CALQSEAGLNTGELFF.

The chain is built from TRBV6-2 or TRBV6-3 and TRBJ2-5; 7 bases fit TRBD2. After removal of 6 bases from V and 5 bases from J, the junction contained 9 bases not matched to a gene. The V gene's germline CDR1 is MNHEY and CDR2 SVGEGT. The CDR3 runs 14 residues. The DNA of the CDR3 is TGTGCCAGCAGCCCCGCCAGGGAGGGGGAGACCCAGTACTTC. It codes for CASSPAREGETQYF.

The V and J genes are TRBV7-9 and TRBJ2-5; weak D call: TRBD2 (6 bases). CDR3 length: 14 residues. Between the trimmed V and J ends, which lost 2 bases and 1 base, there was a span of 8 bases. Germline-derived CDR1 and CDR2 are SEHNR and FQNEAQ (reference sequence). Here the CDR3 reads CASSLQGLQETQYF. The CDR3, as DNA: TGTGCCAGCAGCTTACAGGGACTCCAAGAGACCCAGTACTTC.

The chain carries TRBV4-1 and TRBJ1-5; D is unclear. V lost 4 bases to trimming and J lost 6 bases, with 10 bases between them. The CDR3 has 13 amino acids. Germline CDR1 is MGHRA and CDR2 is YSYEKL. The chain's CDR3 is CASSPVSVQPQHF. The CDR3 DNA sequence: TGCGCCAGCAGCCCAGTTTCCGTTCAGCCCCAGCATTTT.

The V and J genes are TRBV28 and TRBJ2-1; 14 nucleotides line up with TRBD2. V lost 5 bases and J lost 0; bases outside the gene matches: 3. This CDR3 is built from 17 residues. The germline V gene has CDR1 MDHEN and CDR2 SYDVKM. CDR3 DNA sequence: TGTGCCAGCAGTGGGACTAGCGGGGGCCACTCCTACAATGAGCAGTTCTTC. This gives the protein CASSGTSGGHSYNEQFF.

The gene calls are TRBV5-1 and TRBJ1-4; D call uncertain. In germline, CDR1 is SGHRS, CDR2 YFSETQ. This CDR3 has 14 residues. The V end lost 1 base, the J end lost 7 bases, and 11 bases lay between the germline ends. The CDR3: CASSLLTVGEKLFF. The CDR3 DNA follows: TGCGCCAGCAGCTTGCTTACAGTTGGTGAAAAACTGTTTTTT. The complete variable domain, with remaining parts taken from reference TRBV5-1 and TRBJ1-4, reads KAGVTQTPRYLIKTRGQQVTLSCSPISGHRSVSWYQQTPGQGLQFLFEYFSETQRNKGNFPGRFSGRQFSNSRSEMNVSTLELGDSALYLCASSLLTVGEKLFFGSGTQLSVL.

This clone was counted a single time. This sequence joins TRBV3-1 (or the pseudogene TRBV3-2) and TRBJ2-5; D may be TRBD1 (6 bases). Trimming shortened V by 4 bases and J by 2 bases, and 11 bases separated the two germline ends. Germline loops: CDR1 LGHDT, CDR2 YNNKEL (reference sequence). The CDR3 length is 14 residues. Here the CDR3 reads CASSRGQTQETQYF. The CDR3 region has the DNA TGTGCCAGCAGCCGTGGACAGACTCAAGAGACCCAGTACTTC.

CDR3 sequence reads: CASRGGPAGELFF. The CDR3 DNA reads TGTGCCAGCAGGGGGGGGCCTGCCGGGGAGCTGTTTTTT. The chain couples TRBV12-3 or TRBV12-4 to TRBJ2-2, with a weak D call TRBD2 (7 bases). CDR3 length: 13 amino acids. V shed 6 bases and J shed 6 bases, with 11 bases lying between them.

The chain couples TRBV6-5 to TRBJ2-7, with D possibly matching TRBD1 (5 bases). Germline-derived CDR1 and CDR2 are MNHEY and SVGAGI. The CDR3 loop spans 15 amino acids. Trimming shortened V by 6 bases and J by 4 bases, and 19 bases separated the two germline ends. CDR3 sequence (DNA): TGTGCCAGCAGCCCCGACAGCTCTTCAGGGTACGAGCAGTACTTC. This codes for CASSPDSSSGYEQYF.

The rearrangement joins TRBV30 to TRBJ2-7, with D perhaps TRBD2 (6 bases). V was pared by 4 bases and J by 2 bases, with 30 bases between. The CDR3 runs 19 residues. CDR1 and CDR2 (germline): GTSNPN, SVGIG (reference sequence). The CDR3 spells CAWMSRTPIAEVAPYEQYF. CDR3 nucleotide sequence: TGTGCCTGGATGAGTCGAACCCCCATAGCGGAAGTAGCCCCCTACGAGCAGTACTTC.

V gene TRBV19 combines with J gene TRBJ1-1; weak D call: TRBD1 (6 bases). Germline CDR1 and CDR2: LNHDA and SQIVND (reference sequence). This CDR3 is 16 amino acids long. Trimming removed 6 bases at V and 2 bases at J, with 19 bases between. The CDR3 DNA follows: TGTGCCAGTAGATCCGACATGGGGGGGCGAAACACTGAAGCTTTCTTT. As protein: CASRSDMGGRNTEAFF.

V is TRBV21-1 and J is TRBJ1-2. TRBV21-1 is flagged as a pseudogene. The CDR3 sequence is 12 residues long. CDR3 residues: CASSIEGGGYTF. The CDR3 DNA reads as TGTGCCAGCAGCATTGAGGGCGGAGGCTACACCTTC.

V usage is TRBV29-1 and J usage is TRBJ2-7, with 9 bases lining up with TRBD1. The germline CDR1 and CDR2 sequences are SQVTM and ANQGSEA. Trimming removed 6 bases from V and 6 bases from J; junction bases left unmatched: 9. CDR3 length: 13 residues. CDR3 DNA: TGCAGCGTCGCCGGGACAGGGTCATCCGAGCAGTACTTC. The encoded protein is CSVAGTGSSEQYF.

The V gene is TRBV27, the J gene TRBJ2-7, with D tentatively TRBD1 (5 bases). The CDR3 has 14 amino acids. With 5 bases removed from V and 6 bases from J, the gap between germline ends came to 17 bases. Germline CDR1 MNHEY, CDR2 SMNVEV (reference sequence). The CDR3, as DNA: TGTGCCAGCAGTCTCTATGACACAGGTAGCGAGCAGTACTTC. Amino acids: CASSLYDTGSEQYF.

The CDR3 sequence: CASSNQWGPYEQYF. CDR3 in DNA: TGTGCCAGCAGCAACCAATGGGGGCCATACGAGCAGTACTTC. The chain is built from TRBV7-2 and TRBJ2-7; perhaps TRBD1 as D (6 bases). V shed 5 bases and J shed 4 bases, with 15 bases lying between them. The germline gives CDR1 SGHTA, CDR2 FQGNSA. The CDR3 sequence is 14 residues long.

This sequence joins TRBV19 and TRBJ1-1, with 7 bases fitting TRBD1. Germline CDR1 is LNHDA and CDR2 is SQIVND (reference sequence). V lost 5 bases to trimming and J lost 0 bases; unmatched junction nucleotides: 9. The CDR3 is 16 amino acids. The CDR3 sequence: CASSHLQGVLNTEAFF. As DNA, the CDR3 is TGTGCCAGTAGTCACCTCCAGGGGGTCCTGAACACTGAAGCTTTCTTT. The whole variable domain, filled in from reference TRBV19 and TRBJ1-1, reads DGGITQSPKYLFRKEGQNVTLSCEQNLNHDAMYWYRQDPGQGLRLIYYSQIVNDFQKGDIAEGYSVSREKKESFPLTVTSAQKNPTAFYLCASSHLQGVLNTEAFFGQGTRLTVV.

This chain connects TRBV3-1 (or the pseudogene TRBV3-2) to TRBJ2-5; 8 nucleotides align to TRBD1. The V and J ends lost 10 bases and 5 bases, in that order; junction bases with no gene match: 9. Germline CDR1 is LGHDT and CDR2 is YNNKEL (reference sequence). The CDR3 has 13 amino acids. This CDR3 is CATQGAGRETQYF. For the CDR3, the DNA is TGTGCCACCCAGGGGGCAGGGCGGGAGACCCAGTACTTC.

The gene calls are TRBV3-1 (or the pseudogene TRBV3-2) and TRBJ2-3; 14 bases are a match to TRBD2. This CDR3 has 16 amino acids. Trimming cost V 4 bases and J 5 bases; bases outside gene matches: 5. Germline V gene sequence: CDR1 LGHDT, CDR2 YNNKEL (reference sequence). In nucleotides, the CDR3 is TGTGCCAGCAGCCTAAGCGGGACTAGCGGGAGAGATACGCAGTATTTT. As protein: CASSLSGTSGRDTQYF.

V is TRBV24-1 and J is TRBJ2-7, with 10 positions matching TRBD1. Trimming cost V 7 bases and J 3 bases; bases outside gene matches: 8. Germline V lookup: CDR1 KGHDR, CDR2 SFDVKD. The CDR3 is 15 amino acids. The CDR3: CATSLGQGVYYEQYF. The CDR3 DNA reads as TGTGCCACCAGCCTCGGACAGGGGGTGTACTACGAGCAGTACTTC.

A single count supports this clone. The chain combines TRBV19 with TRBJ1-4, with D possibly being TRBD1 (5 bases). The ends were cut back, 4 bases at V and 2 bases at J, with 20 bases in the middle. The CDR3 loop spans 18 amino acids. CDR1 and CDR2 (germline): LNHDA, SQIVND (reference sequence). In nucleotides, the CDR3 is TGTGCCAGTAGTACCCAGAACCTCAGGGTCGGGACTAATGAAAAACTGTTTTTT. It codes for CASSTQNLRVGTNEKLFF. Combining the CDR3 with reference TRBV19 and TRBJ1-4 gives the whole variable domain DGGITQSPKYLFRKEGQNVTLSCEQNLNHDAMYWYRQDPGQGLRLIYYSQIVNDFQKGDIAEGYSVSREKKESFPLTVTSAQKNPTAFYLCASSTQNLRVGTNEKLFFGSGTQLSVL.

The CDR3: CASSQDWDRRGYGYTF. The CDR3 DNA sequence: TGTGCCAGCAGCCAAGACTGGGACCGGAGGGGCTATGGCTACACCTTC. The V gene is TRBV14, the J gene TRBJ1-2; tentatively, D is TRBD1 (5 bases). V was shortened by 0 bases and J by 4 bases, with 15 bases between the two germline ends. This CDR3 has 16 residues. Per the germline V gene, CDR1 is SGHDN and CDR2 is FVKESK.

This chain uses TRBV5-1 with TRBJ2-3; TRBD1 aligns across 10 bases. Trimming removed 0 bases from V and 4 bases from J; junction bases left unmatched: 5. Germline loops: CDR1 SGHRS, CDR2 YFSETQ. The CDR3 extends over 16 amino acids. For the CDR3, the DNA is TGCGCCAGCAGCTTGGGGAGACAGGGGGCGGCAGATACGCAGTATTTT. Amino acids: CASSLGRQGAADTQYF.

This chain uses TRBV4-3 with TRBJ2-1, with 9 bases fitting TRBD2. CDR1 is LGHNA, CDR2 YSLEER, per germline. V shed 0 bases, J shed 8 bases, and the junction held 5 bases outside the gene matches. CDR3 length: 15 residues. CDR3: CASSQDRTSVYEQFF. In DNA form, the CDR3 reads TGCGCCAGCAGCCAAGATCGGACTAGCGTCTATGAGCAGTTCTTC.

This sequence joins TRBV24-1 and TRBJ2-3; 12 bases fit TRBD2. The CDR3 covers 17 residues. V dropped 3 bases and J dropped 5; count of bases not matched to a gene: 8. Germline CDR1 and CDR2: KGHDR and SFDVKD. The CDR3 loop is CATSDGKGLAGEDTQYF. CDR3 DNA sequence: TGTGCCACCAGTGATGGAAAGGGACTAGCGGGCGAAGATACGCAGTATTTT.

Comments on this clone: The sample has other DNA sequences that encode this CDR3 too. The V and J genes are TRBV29-1 and TRBJ1-5, with TRBD1 as a possible D gene (6 bases). CDR3 length equals 12 residues. Trimming took off 4 bases at V and 2 bases at J, with 6 bases between the two ends. Germline CDR1 and CDR2: SQVTM and ANQGSEA. The CDR3: CSVGQGNQPQHF. CDR3 DNA sequence: TGCAGCGTTGGACAGGGCAATCAGCCCCAGCATTTT.

This chain joins TRBV4-2 and TRBJ2-1; 9 bases agree with TRBD2. The germline gives CDR1 LGHNA, CDR2 YNFKEQ. With V trimmed by 3 bases and J by 7 bases, 7 bases remained unmatched. The CDR3 extends over 15 amino acids. The CDR3 region has the DNA TGTGCCAGCAGCCAGGAGAGCGGGAGGTCGAATGAGCAGTTCTTC. Protein: CASSQESGRSNEQFF.

V usage is TRBV12-5 and J usage is TRBJ1-2; no reliable D call. The CDR3 is 14 residues long. Germline CDR1 reads LGHNT; CDR2 reads FRNRAP. Trimming left V 1 base short and J 5 bases short, with 11 bases between. CDR3 sequence reads: CASGLAHNRYGYTF. The CDR3, as DNA: TGTGCTAGTGGTTTGGCTCACAACAGATATGGCTACACCTTC.

This chain links TRBV30 with TRBJ1-5; the match to TRBD1 covers 9 bases. Germline CDR1 reads GTSNPN; CDR2 reads SVGIG (reference sequence). The CDR3 covers 14 residues. The ends lost 0 bases at V and 7 bases at J; junction bases unmatched: 4. CDR3 coding DNA: TGTGCCTGGAGTGTACAGGGGGCCAGACAGCCCCAGCATTTT. Protein: CAWSVQGARQPQHF.